Following are 7 T cell receptor beta chains from one sample sequenced in a study of T cell responses to AZD1222 COVID-19 vaccine. Using immunoSEQ multiplex PCR, the repertoire was profiled, and TCRdb retains in-frame clones only, with some absent. There are 110,000 to 150,000 clones in the sample; nearly 95% occur only once, and under 6.5% lies in the top ten. Specimen: peripheral blood, collected on day 0 of AZD1222 vaccination. These receptors came from an adult in good health.

The gene calls are TRBV23-1 and TRBJ2-2; 10 nucleotides match TRBD2. TRBV23-1 is an ORF; its function is uncertain. V trimming: 1 base; J trimming: 5 bases; junction bases outside the gene matches: 10. CDR3 size: 18 residues. The CDR3 loop reads CASSQYPPSGSWTGELFF. In DNA, the CDR3 is TGCGCCAGCAGTCAATACCCCCCTAGCGGGAGTTGGACCGGGGAGCTGTTTTTT.

V and J are TRBV27 and TRBJ1-5; 9 bases agree with TRBD1. The junction had 9 bases not matched to a gene; V was cut back by 5 bases and J by 1 base. Germline CDR1 is MNHEY and CDR2 is SMNVEV (reference sequence). The CDR3 contains 17 residues. Written as DNA, the CDR3 is TGTGCCAGCAGTCGGGACAGGGCCACTAGAAGCAATCAGCCCCAGCATTTT. It encodes CASSRDRATRSNQPQHF.

The rearrangement links TRBV19 to TRBJ2-5, with TRBD2 identical over 8 bases. Germline assignment: CDR1 LNHDA and CDR2 SQIVND (reference sequence). The CDR3 has 14 residues. The ends lost 6 bases at V and 2 bases at J; junction bases unmatched: 5. CDR3 DNA: TGTGCCAGTAGCACACTAGCGGCACAAGAGACCCAGTACTTC. Amino acid sequence: CASSTLAAQETQYF.

The genes are TRBV7-9 and TRBJ2-1; perhaps TRBD2 as D (6 bases). Trimming shortened V by 5 bases and J by 5 bases, and 19 bases separated the two germline ends. The germline V gene encodes CDR1 SEHNR and CDR2 FQNEAQ (reference sequence). This CDR3 spans 16 amino acids. For the CDR3, the DNA is TGTGCCAGCAGCCCCAGGACCGGGACTGGGGACAATGAGCAGTTCTTC. Translation: CASSPRTGTGDNEQFF.

The genes are TRBV29-1 and TRBJ2-1; 13 nucleotides match TRBD2. The trim removed 4 bases at V and 1 base at J, leaving 7 bases unmatched. This CDR3 has 17 amino acids. Germline lookup yields CDR1 SQVTM and CDR2 ANQGSEA. This chain's CDR3 is CSVGGLAGAGSYNEQFF. The CDR3 nucleotides read TGCAGCGTTGGCGGACTAGCGGGAGCCGGATCCTACAATGAGCAGTTCTTC.

The chain couples TRBV30 to TRBJ1-3, with 8 bases matching TRBD1. J lost 3 bases, V lost 2 bases, and 18 bases had no gene match. The CDR3 has 19 amino acids. Germline V gene sequence: CDR1 GTSNPN, CDR2 SVGIG (reference sequence). CDR3 DNA: TGTGCCTGGAGTCCCCCAGGGGGCTTTCTTAAGGGAGGTGGAAACACCATATATTTT. Its translation: CAWSPPGGFLKGGGNTIYF.

This sequence joins TRBV11-2 and TRBJ2-7; weak D call: TRBD2 (5 bases). V lost 10 bases to trimming and J lost 2 bases, with 12 bases between them. The CDR3 contains 12 residues. The germline gives CDR1 SGHAT, CDR2 FQNNGV. CDR3 nucleotides: TGTGCCACGAGCGGTCAGACCTACGAGCAGTACTTC. This codes for CATSGQTYEQYF.